These 10 T cell receptor beta chains were sequenced from one sample in a study of blood T cells in healthy people across ages. Sample-barcoded 5' priming and a J-beta primer mix drove a second PCR of 7 to 11 cycles. TCRdb reanalysed the 5' RACE reads using MiXCR and keeps one entry per CDR3 protein. The sample contains 540,000 or so distinct CDR3 sequences, roughly 48% of which appear only once. The source material was blood. The receptors stem from a man older than 75 in good health.

Many counts were recorded for this clonotype. The V call is TRBV4-3, the J call TRBJ2-1; either TRBD1 or TRBD2 may fit D (5 bases each). The V and J ends lost 1 base and 10 bases respectively, with 14 bases between them. The CDR3 runs to 14 residues. Per the germline V gene, CDR1 is LGHNA and CDR2 is YSLEER. The CDR3 DNA reads TGCGCCAGCAGCCAAGGGGACGGATTTTGGGAGCAGTTCTTC. It codes for CASSQGDGFWEQFF.

The CDR3 sequence: CASSVGTARSYNEQFF. The CDR3 DNA reads as TGTGCCAGCAGCGTAGGAACAGCTAGGTCCTACAATGAGCAGTTCTTC. This chain uses TRBV7-9 with TRBJ2-1; D is unclear. The V and J ends lost 5 bases and 1 base respectively, with 15 bases between them. The CDR3 is made up of 16 amino acids. Germline loops: CDR1 SEHNR, CDR2 FQNEAQ (reference sequence).

This clonotype has just one count. V gene TRBV4-3 combines with J gene TRBJ2-5; possible D gene TRBD1, 5 bases. V shed 0 bases and J shed 5 bases, with 13 bases lying between them. Germline loops: CDR1 LGHNA, CDR2 YSLEER. CDR3 size: 15 residues. The CDR3 nucleotides are TGCGCCAGCAGCCAAGAATTTCAGGGTGGGGAGACCCAGTACTTC. Translating gives CASSQEFQGGETQYF.

The chain has TRBV7-2 and TRBJ2-7, with D tentatively TRBD1 or TRBD2 (5 bases each). CDR1 and CDR2 from the germline V gene are SGHTA and FQGNSA. V lost 1 base to trimming and J lost 4 bases, with 11 bases between them. CDR3 length: 14 amino acids. CDR3 nucleotide sequence: TGTGCCAGCAGCTTAGGGGGCAGGGAGTACGAGCAGTACTTC. This gives the protein CASSLGGREYEQYF. Drawing the rest from reference TRBV7-2 and TRBJ2-7, the complete variable domain is GAGVSQSPSNKVTEKGKDVELRCDPISGHTALYWYRQSLGQGLEFLIYFQGNSAPDKSGLPSDRFSAERTGGSVSTLTIQRTQQEDSAVYLCASSLGGREYEQYFGPGTRLTVT.

The chain uses TRBV20-1 and TRBJ2-3; 11 bases fit TRBD2. The CDR3 contains 18 residues. The V gene's germline CDR1 is DFQATT and CDR2 SNEGSKA (reference sequence). The J segment lost 0 bases and the V segment lost 6 bases, leaving 14 bases of the junction unmatched. The chain's CDR3 is CSASPGLAARMSTDTQYF. DNA of the CDR3: TGCAGTGCCTCTCCGGGACTAGCGGCCAGGATGAGCACAGATACGCAGTATTTT.

V is TRBV3-1 and J is TRBJ2-1; TRBD2 aligns across 7 bases. After removal of 1 base from V and 4 bases from J, the junction contained 7 bases not matched to a gene. CDR1 is LGHDT and CDR2 is YNNKEL in the germline V gene (reference sequence). This CDR3 contains 16 residues. CDR3 region: CASSQVRGEGYNEQFF. The CDR3 DNA is TGTGCCAGCAGCCAAGTGCGCGGGGAGGGTTACAATGAGCAGTTCTTC.

Points on this clonotype: A much larger clone lies one base from this, so it may be a read error. The J gene is TRBJ2-7, the V gene TRBV6-5, with no clear D. V lost 7 bases, J lost 7 bases, and 17 bases lay in between. The CDR3 is 13 residues long. Germline V lookup: CDR1 MNHEY, CDR2 SVGAGI. CDR3 DNA: TGTGCCAGCACCGAGGTGAGGTTGAGGGAGCAGTACTTC. It yields the protein CASTEVRLREQYF.

V usage is TRBV4-2 and J usage is TRBJ2-7, with D possibly matching TRBD2 (6 bases). Germline CDR1 LGHNA, CDR2 YNFKEQ. V dropped 1 base and J dropped 10 bases, with 17 bases sitting between them. There are 14 residues in the CDR3. In DNA, the CDR3 is TGTGCCAGCAGCCAAGGCGGGACTCAAGAGCCCCAGTACTTC. Translated: CASSQGGTQEPQYF.

The V call is TRBV20-1, the J call TRBJ2-4, with D unresolved. This CDR3 region has 14 residues. Germline assignment: CDR1 DFQATT and CDR2 SNEGSKA (reference sequence). V was cut by 0 bases and J by 1 base, with 7 bases left in between. CDR3 sequence: CSARDSGAKNIQYF. Here the CDR3 DNA reads TGCAGTGCTAGAGATTCCGGTGCCAAAAACATTCAGTACTTC.

CDR3 DNA sequence: TGCAGTGCTCCAAAAAGCTCCTACAATGAGCAGTTCTTC. Translated: CSAPKSSYNEQFF. This sequence joins TRBV20-1 and TRBJ2-1, with D unresolved. The germline V gene encodes CDR1 DFQATT and CDR2 SNEGSKA (reference sequence). V lost 5 bases and J 0 bases, leaving 8 bases between the germline ends. The CDR3 is 13 residues long.